A single sample is the source of the 15 T cell receptor beta chains below, sequenced in a study of cytomegalovirus exposure and HLA in healthy donors. In the PCR, 60 Vbeta and 13 Jbeta primers were used. Clones were read by immunoSEQ multiplex PCR, and TCRdb kept only the in-frame ones, dropping some. This repertoire shows around 160,000 clones, roughly three quarters found once; its top ten account for 6.5% to 8%. The specimen sequenced was PBMCs. Source of these receptors: a woman aged 40 to 50 in good health and CMV-seropositive.

This clone came up a few times. The chain couples TRBV19 to TRBJ1-1, with D tentatively TRBD1 (5 bases). The CDR3 runs to 13 residues. V gave up 4 bases and J gave up 1 base, with 7 bases separating them. Germline CDR1 is LNHDA and CDR2 is SQIVND (reference sequence). Written as DNA, the CDR3 is TGTGCCAGTAGTAGTCAGGGGAACACTGAAGCTTTCTTT. Its translation is CASSSQGNTEAFF.

Concerning this clone itself: One end of the junction varies from germline; a read error may be responsible. The gene calls are TRBV5-4 and TRBJ2-7; TRBD2 aligns across 7 bases. CDR3 size: 13 residues. Germline CDR1 is SGHNT and CDR2 is YYREEE (reference sequence). CDR3 region: CASSLGSGWGKNF. The CDR3 DNA follows: TGTGCCAGCAGCTTGGGTAGCGGGTGGGGGAAGAACTTC. Based on the CDR3 plus reference TRBV5-4 and TRBJ2-7, the full variable domain is ETGVTQSPTHLIKTRGQQVTLRCSSQSGHNTVSWYQQALGQGPQFIFQYYREEENGRGNFPPRFSGLQFPNYSSELNVNALELDDSALYLCASSLGSGWGKNFGPGTRLTVT.

This clone is a singleton in its sample. The rearrangement uses TRBV5-1 and TRBJ2-3; 11 nucleotides line up with TRBD2. The CDR3 is made up of 17 amino acids. Trimming took 5 bases from V and 0 from J; bases not matched to a gene: 8. The germline V gene encodes CDR1 SGHRS and CDR2 YFSETQ. The CDR3 coding sequence is TGCGCCAGCAGAGTAAGGCCTAGCGGGGGGAGCACAGATACGCAGTATTTT. Translating it yields CASRVRPSGGSTDTQYF.

This clone was counted only a few times. J is TRBJ2-2 and V is TRBV7-9; possibly TRBD1 for D (6 bases). CDR1 SEHNR and CDR2 FQNEAQ come from the germline V gene (reference sequence). CDR3 length: 14 residues. The V end lost 6 bases, the J end lost 1 base, and 9 bases lay between the germline ends. CDR3 in DNA: TGTGCCAGCAGATTACAGGGGAACACCGGGGAGCTGTTTTTT. It yields the protein CASRLQGNTGELFF.

The chain links TRBV13 to TRBJ1-1, with TRBD1 matching over 11 bases. After removal of 0 bases from V and 0 bases from J, the junction contained 3 bases not matched to a gene. The CDR3 totals 17 residues. Germline CDR1 reads PRHDT; CDR2 reads FYEKMQ (reference sequence). CDR3 residues: CASSLGDRGRVNTEAFF. CDR3 nucleotide sequence: TGTGCCAGCAGCTTAGGGGACAGGGGGCGCGTGAACACTGAAGCTTTCTTT.

V is TRBV7-9 and J is TRBJ2-7; D may be TRBD1 (7 bases). CDR1 is SEHNR, CDR2 FQNEAQ, per germline (reference sequence). Trimming took 4 bases from V and 6 from J, leaving 13 bases between them. This CDR3 region has 13 residues. CDR3 region: CASSSQGGGEQYF. The CDR3 bases are TGTGCCAGCAGCTCCCAGGGGGGAGGCGAGCAGTACTTC.

Comment on this clone: The junction differs from germline at one of its ends, possibly a read error. The chain uses TRBV4-2 and TRBJ2-1; D possibly corresponds to TRBD1 (7 bases). The CDR3 contains 14 residues. Germline V gene lookup returns CDR1 LGHNA and CDR2 YNFKEQ. The CDR3 is CVSSQGGSYNEQFF. Written as DNA, the CDR3 is TGTGTCAGCAGCCAGGGGGGTTCCTACAATGAGCAGTTCTTC.

The rearrangement links TRBV6-4 to TRBJ2-3, with 7 bases identical to TRBD1. The CDR3 totals 14 residues. CDR1 and CDR2 (germline): MRHNA, SNTAGT. V lost 4 bases, J lost 1 base, and 2 bases stayed unmatched. The CDR3 reads CASSGQGGTDTQYF. The DNA for the CDR3 is TGTGCCAGCAGTGGACAGGGAGGCACAGATACGCAGTATTTT.

The V and J genes are TRBV5-6 and TRBJ2-5; D remains unclear. CDR3 size: 12 residues. Trimming pared 2 bases from V and 7 bases from J, leaving 9 bases between. The germline V gene has CDR1 SGHDT and CDR2 YYEEEE. This CDR3 is CASSLPPGTQYF. The CDR3 DNA reads as TGTGCCAGCAGCTTACCCCCGGGGACCCAGTACTTC.

The genes are TRBV6-1 and TRBJ1-2, with 8 bases aligning to TRBD1. The CDR3 runs 15 residues. Unmatched junction bases numbered 5, after V lost 2 bases and J lost 3 bases. The V gene's germline CDR1 is MNHNS and CDR2 SASEGT. In DNA, the CDR3 is TGTGCCAGCAGTGAAATCGGGACAGGAGACTATGGCTACACCTTC. Its translation is CASSEIGTGDYGYTF.

In DNA form, the CDR3 reads TGCGCCAGCAGCCTAGGGGACAGGGACTATACTGAAGCTTTCTTT. It is translated as CASSLGDRDYTEAFF. This chain joins TRBV4-1 and TRBJ1-1; 9 nucleotides match TRBD1. J was trimmed by 5 bases and V by 4 bases; bases with no gene match: 8. The CDR3 loop spans 15 amino acids. CDR1 and CDR2 from the germline V gene are MGHRA and YSYEKL.

The rearrangement uses TRBV10-3 and TRBJ2-4, with D uncertain. Germline-derived CDR1 and CDR2 are ENHRY and SYGVKD. V shed 0 bases and J shed 0 bases, with 3 bases lying between them. This CDR3 comprises 14 residues. CDR3 nucleotide sequence: TGTGCCATCAGTGAGTCCTTAGCCAAAAACATTCAGTACTTC. It specifies CAISESLAKNIQYF.

The V call is TRBV5-1, the J call TRBJ1-4, with 7 bases fitting TRBD1. With V trimmed by 2 bases and J by 2 bases, 6 bases remained unmatched. The CDR3 spans 16 residues. Germline CDR1 SGHRS, CDR2 YFSETQ. The CDR3 nucleotides are TGCGCCAGCAGCTTACAGGGGCTGGGCACTAATGAAAAACTGTTTTTT. As protein: CASSLQGLGTNEKLFF.

The chain carries TRBV5-1 and TRBJ2-1; 11 bases are a match to TRBD2. This CDR3 is built from 15 residues. V lost 2 bases, J lost 4 bases, and 2 bases stayed unmatched. Looked up from germline, CDR1 is SGHRS and CDR2 is YFSETQ. CDR3 DNA sequence: TGCGCCAGCAGCTTAAGACTAGCGGGGTACAATGAGCAGTTCTTC. Its protein is CASSLRLAGYNEQFF.

The chain recombines TRBV5-4 with TRBJ2-2; 8 nucleotides agree with TRBD2. The germline V gene has CDR1 SGHNT and CDR2 YYREEE (reference sequence). The CDR3 has 16 amino acids. The junction had 6 bases not matched to a gene; V was cut back by 4 bases and J by 1 base. The CDR3 DNA reads TGTGCCAGCAGCGCGGGGGGCGGTTTGAACACCGGGGAGCTGTTTTTT. This gives the protein CASSAGGGLNTGELFF.